Listed below are T cell receptor beta chains from one sample, sequenced in a study of CD8+ T cells in alopecia areata. This table comes from immunoSEQ multiplex PCR, and its TCRdb copy is limited to in-frame clones, with some not included. The repertoire holds 150,000 or so clones, with 58% as singletons. The starting material was CD4+ T cells sorted from blood, obtained at approximately week 60, from a patient treated with tofacitinib. The receptors were sampled from a human donor with alopecia areata. The CDR3 runs from the conserved cysteine through the conserved F or W. The order of the fields is CDR3 length, J gene, clone size, V gene, D gene, CDR3 DNA, CDR3 protein. A D gene is named only where the DNA matches it firmly. Expanded clones get a size class; other rows say once, few or many, or leave the size out.

12 | TRBJ1-2 | . | TRBV29-1 | TRBD1 | TGCAGCGTACCCGACAGGGGGACGGGCTACACCTTC | CSVPDRGTGYTF
13 | TRBJ1-2 | few | TRBV29-1 | . | TGCAGCGTTGAAGCTCAAGGGGAGCGTGGCTACACCTTC | CSVEAQGERGYTF
13 | TRBJ2-1 | . | TRBV13 | . | TGTGCCAGCAGCTTACCGGGGACATATGTACAGTTCTTC | CASSLPGTYVQFF
14 | TRBJ1-1 | . | TRBV5-1 | . | TGCGCCAGCAGCCCTCCGGGACAGAACACTGAAGCTTTCTTT | CASSPPGQNTEAFF
13 | TRBJ1-2 | . | TRBV7-2 | . | TGTGCCAGCAGCTTAGGTGTGGGGAGTGGCTACACCTTC | CASSLGVGSGYTF
13 | TRBJ1-1 | . | TRBV10-3 | TRBD1 | TGTGCCATCAGGCCAGGGGGTGTTTCTGGAGCTTTCTTT | CAIRPGGVSGAFF
15 | TRBJ1-5 | few | TRBV19 | . | TGTGCCAGTAGTGAGGATGTGAACAGCAATCAGCCCCAGCATTTT | CASSEDVNSNQPQHF
14 | TRBJ1-2 | . | TRBV30 | TRBD1 | TGTGCCTGGAGTGTACGGGGACAGACCTATGGCTACACCTTC | CAWSVRGQTYGYTF
13 | TRBJ2-7 | . | TRBV30 | TRBD1 | TGTGCCTGGAGGCCGGACAGGATCTACGAGCAGTACTTC | CAWRPDRIYEQYF
14 | TRBJ1-6 | . | TRBV9 | . | TGTGCCAGCAGCGCTCAGACCCATGGATCACCCCTCCACTTT | CASSAQTHGSPLHF
16 | TRBJ2-2 | . | TRBV4-1 | . | TGCGCCAGCAGCCAAGATACAGTCCAGCCGGGGTGGGAGCTGTTTTTT | CASSQDTVQPGWELFF
15 | TRBJ2-7 | few | TRBV29-1 | TRBD1 | TGCAGCGTGGCTAGCCCGGACAGGTACTCCTACGAGCAGTACTTC | CSVASPDRYSYEQYF
14 | TRBJ2-3 | . | TRBV29-1 | . | TGCAGCGCCAAGGACAGTAAATTAAGAGATACGCAGTATTTT | CSAKDSKLRDTQYF
11 | TRBJ2-7 | . | TRBV29-1 | . | TGCAGCGTTGGCGGGATGGGGGAGCAGTACTTC | CSVGGMGEQYF
14 | TRBJ2-3 | . | TRBV5-1 | . | TGCGCCAGCAGCCCCGGGACGGACACAGATACGCAGTATTTT | CASSPGTDTDTQYF
15 | TRBJ2-4 | . | TRBV7-2 | TRBD1 | TGTGCCAGCAGCTTAGCGTTCGGACAGGGAAACATTCAGTACTTC | CASSLAFGQGNIQYF
13 | TRBJ2-5 | . | TRBV5-1 | . | TGCGCCAGCAGCTGGACTCACCTAGAGACCCAGTACTTC | CASSWTHLETQYF
17 | TRBJ2-4 | few | TRBV25-1 | . | TGTGCCAGCAGTGAAAGGGCAGGTATTCAAGCCAAAAACATTCAGTACTTC | CASSERAGIQAKNIQYF
12 | TRBJ2-7 | . | TRBV14 | . | TGTGCCAGCAGCCAAGATACGCTAGAGCAGTACTTC | CASSQDTLEQYF
14 | TRBJ2-7 | . | TRBV25-1 | TRBD1 | TGTGCCAGCAGTGTTGGACAGGGTAGAAACGAGCAGTACTTC | CASSVGQGRNEQYF
14 | TRBJ2-5 | . | TRBV30 | . | TGTGCCTGGAGTTTGCGGGGCCTTGGGGAGACCCAGTACTTC | CAWSLRGLGETQYF
15 | TRBJ2-4 | . | TRBV28 | TRBD1 | TGTGCCAGCAGACCGACCGGGACAGGGGTGAACATTCAGTACTTC | CASRPTGTGVNIQYF
14 | TRBJ1-4 | . | TRBV29-1 | TRBD1 | TGCAGCGTAGACCCGGGACAGCTTAATGAAAAACTGTTTTTT | CSVDPGQLNEKLFF
14 | TRBJ2-7 | . | TRBV30 | . | TGTGCCTGGAGTGTATTTACAGGCGCCTACGAGCAGTACTTC | CAWSVFTGAYEQYF
12 | TRBJ1-3 | . | TRBV29-1 | . | TGCAGCGTTGTACTCTCTGGAAACACCATATATTTT | CSVVLSGNTIYF
13 | TRBJ2-4 | . | TRBV18 | . | TGTGCCAGCTCACCACAGGGGGGAGACATTCAGTACTTC | CASSPQGGDIQYF
14 | TRBJ2-1 | few | TRBV7-9 | . | TGTGCCAGCAGCTTATACGCAGGGTTGAATGAGCAGTTCTTC | CASSLYAGLNEQFF
14 | TRBJ2-1 | few | TRBV2 | . | TGTGCCAGCAACCTGGTCCCAAGGTACAATGAGCAGTTCTTC | CASNLVPRYNEQFF
12 | TRBJ2-2 | . | TRBV5-1 | . | TGCGCCAGCAGAGGCGGAACCGGGGAGCTGTTTTTT | CASRGGTGELFF
15 | TRBJ2-6 | few | TRBV5-1 | TRBD1 | TGCGCCAGCAGCTCGACAGGGCCTGGGGCCAACGTCCTGACTTTC | CASSSTGPGANVLTF
17 | TRBJ2-2 | . | TRBV12-5 | . | TGTGCTAGTGGCCAAGCCGCGGGGGCCAATTTCACCGGGGAGCTGTTTTTT | CASGQAAGANFTGELFF
14 | TRBJ1-4 | . | TRBV5-1 | TRBD1 | TGCGCCAGCAGCTTAACGACAGGGGGTGAAAAACTGTTTTTT | CASSLTTGGEKLFF
14 | TRBJ2-5 | . | TRBV5-1 | TRBD1 | TGCGCCAGCAGCTTGCTAGGGGGCCTTGAGACCCAGTACTTC | CASSLLGGLETQYF
14 | TRBJ1-2 | few | TRBV4-1 | . | TGCGCCAGCAGCCATCAACAGGGCGACTATGGCTACACCTTC | CASSHQQGDYGYTF
16 | TRBJ2-3 | . | TRBV15 | . | TGTGCCACCAGCAGAGATCCGCATCAGGGCACAGATACGCAGTATTTT | CATSRDPHQGTDTQYF
14 | TRBJ2-5 | . | TRBV7-8 | TRBD2 | TGTGCCAGCAGCTCCTCCTACGGGGGGGAGACCCAGTACTTC | CASSSSYGGETQYF
12 | TRBJ2-3 | few | TRBV19 | . | TGTGCCAGTAGTATAGAAGGAGATACGCAGTATTTT | CASSIEGDTQYF
15 | TRBJ2-1 | . | TRBV7-3 | . | TGTGCCAGCAGCTTAACCCCGGGGTTTTACAATGAGCAGTTCTTC | CASSLTPGFYNEQFF
13 | TRBJ2-2 | few | TRBV29-1 | . | TGCAGCGTTAGGGGTAGGGGCACCGGGGAGCTGTTTTTT | CSVRGRGTGELFF
13 | TRBJ1-6 | few | TRBV7-3 | . | TGTGCCAGCAGTGAGGACCGTAATTCACCCCTCCACTTT | CASSEDRNSPLHF
18 | TRBJ1-4 | few | TRBV5-1 | . | TGCGCCAGCAGCTACGCACCGGAGACAGGCCTGCTTAATGAAAAACTGTTTTTT | CASSYAPETGLLNEKLFF
14 | TRBJ1-3 | many | TRBV27 | . | TGTGCCAGCAGTTTAACGGGGTATGGAAACACCATATATTTT | CASSLTGYGNTIYF
12 | TRBJ2-5 | . | TRBV29-1 | . | TGCAGCGTTGTCGGATGGAAAGAGACCCAGTACTTC | CSVVGWKETQYF
13 | TRBJ2-1 | few | TRBV6-5 | . | TGTGCCAGCAGTGAAGTGTACGGAGAGGCGCAGTTCTTC | CASSEVYGEAQFF
12 | TRBJ2-3 | . | TRBV29-1 | . | TGCAGCGTTGACATCGCTTCGGATACGCAGTATTTT | CSVDIASDTQYF
14 | TRBJ1-2 | . | TRBV6-5 | TRBD1 | TGTGCCAGCAGCTCCGGACAGGGTGGCTATGGCTACACCTTC | CASSSGQGGYGYTF
13 | TRBJ1-2 | . | TRBV19 | . | TGTGCCAGTAGTATGGGGCAGAGTTATGGCTACACCTTC | CASSMGQSYGYTF